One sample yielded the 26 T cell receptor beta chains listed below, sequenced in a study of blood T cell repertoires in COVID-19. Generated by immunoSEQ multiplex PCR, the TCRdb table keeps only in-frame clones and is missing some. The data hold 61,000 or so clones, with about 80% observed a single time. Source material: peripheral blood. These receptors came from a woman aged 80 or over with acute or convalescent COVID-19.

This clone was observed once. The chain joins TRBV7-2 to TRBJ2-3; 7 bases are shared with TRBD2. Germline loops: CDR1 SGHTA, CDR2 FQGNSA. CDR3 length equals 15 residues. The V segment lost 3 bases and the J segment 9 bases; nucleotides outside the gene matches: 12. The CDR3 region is CASSFTPREPGTQYF. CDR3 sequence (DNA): TGTGCCAGCAGCTTTACACCGCGGGAGCCGGGCACGCAGTATTTT.

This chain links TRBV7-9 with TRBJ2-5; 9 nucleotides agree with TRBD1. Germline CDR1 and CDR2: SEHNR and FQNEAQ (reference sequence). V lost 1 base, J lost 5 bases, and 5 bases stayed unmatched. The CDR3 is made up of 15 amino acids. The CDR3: CASSLGDRALETQYF. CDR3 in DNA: TGTGCCAGCAGCTTAGGGGACAGGGCCCTCGAGACCCAGTACTTC.

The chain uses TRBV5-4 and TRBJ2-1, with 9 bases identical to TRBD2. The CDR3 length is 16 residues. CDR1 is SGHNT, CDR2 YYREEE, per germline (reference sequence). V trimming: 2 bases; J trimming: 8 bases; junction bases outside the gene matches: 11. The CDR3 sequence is CASSFVDSTSGYEQFF. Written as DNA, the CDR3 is TGTGCCAGCAGCTTTGTGGATTCGACTAGCGGCTATGAGCAGTTCTTC.

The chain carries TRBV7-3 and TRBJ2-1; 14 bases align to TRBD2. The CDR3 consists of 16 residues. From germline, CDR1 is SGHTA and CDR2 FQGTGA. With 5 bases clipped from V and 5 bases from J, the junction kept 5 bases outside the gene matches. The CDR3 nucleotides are TGTGCCAGCAGCCAAGGACTAGCGGGGGGCGACAATGAGCAGTTCTTC. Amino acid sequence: CASSQGLAGGDNEQFF.

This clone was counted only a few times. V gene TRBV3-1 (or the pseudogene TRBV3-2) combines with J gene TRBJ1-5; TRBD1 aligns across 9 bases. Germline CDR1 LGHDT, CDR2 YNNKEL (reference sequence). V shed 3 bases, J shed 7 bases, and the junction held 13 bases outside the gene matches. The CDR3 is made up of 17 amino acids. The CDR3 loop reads CASSHAPGQGGSQPQHF. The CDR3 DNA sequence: TGTGCCAGCAGCCATGCCCCGGGACAGGGCGGGAGCCAGCCCCAGCATTTT.

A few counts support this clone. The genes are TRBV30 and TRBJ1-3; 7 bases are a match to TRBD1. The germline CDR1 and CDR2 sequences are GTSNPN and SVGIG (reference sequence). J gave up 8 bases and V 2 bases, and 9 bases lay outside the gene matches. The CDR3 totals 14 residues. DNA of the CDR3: TGTGCCTGGAGTTCACAGGGGTTCTCTTACACCATATATTTT. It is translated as CAWSSQGFSYTIYF.

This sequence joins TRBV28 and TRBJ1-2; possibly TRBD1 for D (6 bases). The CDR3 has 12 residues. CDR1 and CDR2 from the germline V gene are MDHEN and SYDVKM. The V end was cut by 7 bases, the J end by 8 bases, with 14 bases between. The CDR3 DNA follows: TGTGCCAGCAATTCAGGGGTAAAGGGCTACACCTTC. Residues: CASNSGVKGYTF.

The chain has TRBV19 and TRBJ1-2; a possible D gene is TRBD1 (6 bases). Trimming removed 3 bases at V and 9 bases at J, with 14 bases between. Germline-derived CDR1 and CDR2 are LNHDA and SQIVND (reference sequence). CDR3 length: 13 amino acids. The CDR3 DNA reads TGTGCCAGTAGTATTACGGGGGGCGGACGCTACACCTTC. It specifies CASSITGGGRYTF.

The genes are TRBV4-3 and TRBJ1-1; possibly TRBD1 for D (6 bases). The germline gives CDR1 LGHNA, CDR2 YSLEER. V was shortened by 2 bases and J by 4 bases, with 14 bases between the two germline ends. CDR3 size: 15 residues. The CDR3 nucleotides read TGCGCCAGCAGCCAACACAGGGTCTTGAGCACTGAAGCTTTCTTT. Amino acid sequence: CASSQHRVLSTEAFF.

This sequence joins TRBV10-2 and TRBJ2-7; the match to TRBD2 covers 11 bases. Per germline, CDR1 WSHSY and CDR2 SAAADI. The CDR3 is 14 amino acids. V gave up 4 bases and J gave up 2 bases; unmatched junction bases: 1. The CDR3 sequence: CASSALAGAYEQYF. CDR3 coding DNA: TGCGCCAGCAGTGCACTAGCGGGAGCCTACGAGCAGTACTTC.

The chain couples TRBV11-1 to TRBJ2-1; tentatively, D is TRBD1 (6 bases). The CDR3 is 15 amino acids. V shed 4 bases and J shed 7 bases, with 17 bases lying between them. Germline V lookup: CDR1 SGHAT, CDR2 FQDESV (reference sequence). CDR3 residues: CASSSNRVKGNEQFF. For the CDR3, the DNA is TGTGCCAGCAGCTCTAACAGGGTCAAGGGGAATGAGCAGTTCTTC.

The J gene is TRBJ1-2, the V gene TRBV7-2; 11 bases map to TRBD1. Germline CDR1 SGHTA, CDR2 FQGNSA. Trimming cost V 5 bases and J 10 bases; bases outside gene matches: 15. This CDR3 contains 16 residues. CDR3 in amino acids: CASSTGQGAILIPYTF. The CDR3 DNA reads TGTGCCAGCAGCACCGGACAGGGGGCCATCCTCATCCCCTACACCTTC.

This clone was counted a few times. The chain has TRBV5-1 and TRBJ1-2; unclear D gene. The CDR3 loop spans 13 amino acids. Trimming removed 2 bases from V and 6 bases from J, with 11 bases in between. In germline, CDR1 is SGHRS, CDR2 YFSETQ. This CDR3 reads CASSFEGVDGYTF. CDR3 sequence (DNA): TGCGCCAGCAGCTTTGAGGGAGTCGATGGCTACACCTTC.

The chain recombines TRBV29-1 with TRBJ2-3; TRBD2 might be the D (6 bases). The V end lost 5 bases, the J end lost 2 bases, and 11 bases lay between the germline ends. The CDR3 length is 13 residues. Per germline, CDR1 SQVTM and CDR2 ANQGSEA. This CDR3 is CSVSGLYTDTQYF. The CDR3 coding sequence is TGCAGCGTTAGCGGGTTATACACAGATACGCAGTATTTT.

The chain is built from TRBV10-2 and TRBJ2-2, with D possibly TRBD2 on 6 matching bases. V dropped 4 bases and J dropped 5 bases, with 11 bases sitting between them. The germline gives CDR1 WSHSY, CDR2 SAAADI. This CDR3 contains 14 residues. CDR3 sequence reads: CASSGSGETGELFF. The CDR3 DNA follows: TGCGCCAGCAGTGGCTCGGGAGAGACCGGGGAGCTGTTTTTT.

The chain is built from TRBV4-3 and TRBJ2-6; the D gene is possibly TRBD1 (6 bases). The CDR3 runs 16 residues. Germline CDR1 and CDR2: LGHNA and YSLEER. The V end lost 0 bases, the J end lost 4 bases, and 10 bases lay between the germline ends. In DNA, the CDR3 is TGCGCCAGCAGCCAAGATATGGGGGCCGGGGCCAACGTCCTGACTTTC. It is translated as CASSQDMGAGANVLTF.

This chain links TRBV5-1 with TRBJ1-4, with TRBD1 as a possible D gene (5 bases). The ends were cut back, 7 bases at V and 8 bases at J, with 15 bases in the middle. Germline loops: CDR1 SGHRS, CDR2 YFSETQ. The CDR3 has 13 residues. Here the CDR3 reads CASGAELNEKLFF. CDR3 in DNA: TGCGCCAGCGGGGCGGAGCTGAACGAAAAACTGTTTTTT.

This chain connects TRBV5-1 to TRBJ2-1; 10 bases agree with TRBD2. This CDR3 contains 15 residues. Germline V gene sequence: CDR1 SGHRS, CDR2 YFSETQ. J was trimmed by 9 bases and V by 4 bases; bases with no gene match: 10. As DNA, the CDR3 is TGCGCCAGCAGCCAGCTAAGCGGGGGGGCGAGTGAGCAGTTCTTC. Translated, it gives CASSQLSGGASEQFF.

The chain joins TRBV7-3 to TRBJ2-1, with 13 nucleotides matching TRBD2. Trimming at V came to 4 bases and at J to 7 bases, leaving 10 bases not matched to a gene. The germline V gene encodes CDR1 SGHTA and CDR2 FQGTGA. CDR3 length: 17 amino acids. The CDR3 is CASSSRWTSGGVNEQFF. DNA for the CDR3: TGTGCCAGCAGCTCGCGCTGGACTAGCGGGGGTGTTAATGAGCAGTTCTTC.

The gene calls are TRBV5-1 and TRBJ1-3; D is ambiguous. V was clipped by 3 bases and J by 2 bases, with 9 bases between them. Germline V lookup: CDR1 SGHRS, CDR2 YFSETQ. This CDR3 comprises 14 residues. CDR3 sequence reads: CASSWGGPGNTIYF. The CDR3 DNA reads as TGCGCCAGCAGCTGGGGAGGTCCTGGAAACACCATATATTTT.

CDR3 DNA sequence: TGTGCCTGGAGTGGCTCCCCCTCACAGCCGATCATTAATTCACCCCTCCACTTT. As protein: CAWSGSPSQPIINSPLHF. The chain couples TRBV30 to TRBJ1-6; D is unclear. Germline loops: CDR1 GTSNPN, CDR2 SVGIG (reference sequence). CDR3 size: 18 residues. V was clipped by 1 base and J by 6 bases, with 22 bases between them.

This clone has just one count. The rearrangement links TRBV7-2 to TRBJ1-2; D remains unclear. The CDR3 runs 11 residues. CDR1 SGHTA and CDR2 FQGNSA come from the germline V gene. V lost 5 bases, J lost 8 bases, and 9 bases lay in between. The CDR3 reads CASSPGWGYTF. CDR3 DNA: TGTGCCAGCAGCCCGGGGTGGGGCTACACCTTC.

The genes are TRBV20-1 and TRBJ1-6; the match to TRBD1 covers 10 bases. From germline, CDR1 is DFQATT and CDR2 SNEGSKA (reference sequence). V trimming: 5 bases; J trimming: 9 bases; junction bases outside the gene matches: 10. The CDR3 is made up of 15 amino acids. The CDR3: CSARGFGQGVSPLHF. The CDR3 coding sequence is TGCAGTGCTCGTGGTTTTGGACAGGGGGTTTCACCCCTCCACTTT.

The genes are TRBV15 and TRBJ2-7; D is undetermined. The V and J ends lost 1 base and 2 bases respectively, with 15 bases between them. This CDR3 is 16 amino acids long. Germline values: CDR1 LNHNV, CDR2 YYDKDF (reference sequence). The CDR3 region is CATSRARPPKAYEQYF. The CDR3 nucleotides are TGTGCCACCAGCAGAGCTAGACCTCCGAAGGCCTACGAGCAGTACTTC. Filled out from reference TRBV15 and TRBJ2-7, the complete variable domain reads DAMVIQNPRYQVTQFGKPVTLSCSQTLNHNVMYWYQQKSSQAPKLLFHYYDKDFNNEADTPDNFQSRRPNTSFCFLDIRSPGLGDTAMYLCATSRARPPKAYEQYFGPGTRLTVT.

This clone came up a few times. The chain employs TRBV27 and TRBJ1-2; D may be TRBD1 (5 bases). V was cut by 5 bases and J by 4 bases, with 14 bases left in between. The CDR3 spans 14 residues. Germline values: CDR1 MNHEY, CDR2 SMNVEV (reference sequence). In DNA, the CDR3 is TGTGCCAGCAGTACCGGCAGGGCCGGCTATGGCTACACCTTC. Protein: CASSTGRAGYGYTF.

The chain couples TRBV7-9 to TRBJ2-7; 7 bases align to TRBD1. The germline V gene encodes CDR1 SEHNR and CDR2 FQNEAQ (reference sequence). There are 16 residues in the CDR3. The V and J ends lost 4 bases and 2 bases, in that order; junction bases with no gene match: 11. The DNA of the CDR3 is TGTGCCAGCAGCTCGTTAGACAGGGTATTAACCTACGAGCAGTACTTC. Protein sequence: CASSSLDRVLTYEQYF.